This T cell receptor beta chain emerged from a study of tumor-infiltrating lymphocytes in primary liver carcinoma. Whole-study context: Patients comprised men and women whose ages fell between 30 and 69 years. Tumor stage was T1-T3 N0M0, and tumor size was about 4 to 10 cm across. Study results and limitations: Tumor specimens were characterized by a significantly higher top-250-clone fraction than blood (p = 0.039).

This clonotype has a count of ten or more. The antigen is not known. Starting material for RNA and DNA co-extraction consisted of about 17-31 mg of unsorted bulk tissue. Enrolled patients were chronically infected with HBV and treatment-naive. The V gene lost 2 bases and the J gene lost 1 base, with 11 bases spanning the gap. Germline V gives CDR1 SGHAT, CDR2 FQNNGV. The CDR3 runs 15 residues. Total RNA (around 500 ng) served as template for TCR beta cDNA synthesis primed by a constant-region primer. Each TCR beta library was derived from three nested multiplex PCR rounds that employed slightly modified ARM-PCR. Two initial PCR rounds of roughly 10 cycles each paired TRBV1-TRBV30 forward primers with a C-beta reverse primer. TCRdb fed the multiplex PCR reads into MiXCR, producing one record per CDR3 protein. The sample consists of about 120,000 distinct CDR3 sequences, 50% to 70% of them appearing once.

The chain is built from TRBV11-2 and TRBJ1-1; D is undetermined. This sequence was found in a woman in her sixties with primary liver carcinoma and hepatitis B virus infection. The sequencing input was liver tumor tissue from sampling region 1. The sample's subset: tumor region T1, superior pole. The chain's CDR3 is CASSLHGIKNTEAFF. CDR3 coding DNA: TGTGCCAGCAGCTTACACGGCATCAAGAACACTGAAGCTTTCTTT.